These 15 T cell receptor beta chains were all obtained from the same sample, sequenced in a study of CD8+CD57+ T cells in acquired aplastic anemia (dated by TCRdb to 2016 to 2019). The sequencer was an Illumina HiSeq 2000. Genomic DNA served as template for TCR beta VDJ combination and CDR3 sequence profiling. TCRdb handled the public reads itself, with Q25 trimming in fastp and clone calling in MiXCR, and kept productive beta chains. All rows with the same CDR3 protein become a single entry with the most common DNA and genes. The sample yields 65,000 or so distinct CDR3 sequences; around 55% were counted once. Under 2.5% of the sample goes to the ten largest clones. Specimen: sorted CD4+, CD8+, or CD8+CD57+ T cells (not recorded which) from PBMCs. The receptors shown here come from a human donor in good health, serving as a control.

The V call is TRBV24-1, the J call TRBJ2-1, with 10 positions matching TRBD2. V dropped 4 bases and J dropped 7; count of bases not matched to a gene: 15. The CDR3 runs to 18 residues. Germline V gene lookup returns CDR1 KGHDR and CDR2 SFDVKD. The CDR3 region has the DNA TGTGCCACCAGTGACGCCCTAGCGGGAGCAACGTCAAAAAATGAGCAGTTCTTC. Protein sequence: CATSDALAGATSKNEQFF.

The CDR3 sequence: CATSDRTGSNYGYTF. CDR3 DNA: TGTGCCACCAGTGATAGGACAGGGTCTAACTATGGCTACACCTTC. This chain uses TRBV24-1 with TRBJ1-2, with 8 bases fitting TRBD1. The CDR3 runs to 15 residues. Germline V gives CDR1 KGHDR, CDR2 SFDVKD. The junction had 2 bases not matched to a gene; V was cut back by 3 bases and J by 0 bases.

Ten or more counts support this clonotype. The DNA for the CDR3 is TGTGCCAGCAGCGCGGGTCCCCCCCGGGGGGAGCTGTTTTTT. Protein: CASSAGPPRGELFF. This chain links TRBV9 with TRBJ2-2, with unresolved D. The length of the CDR3 is 14 residues. Looked up from germline, CDR1 is SGDLS and CDR2 is YYNGEE. Trimming stripped 3 bases from V and 8 bases from J, with 14 bases between.

The J gene is TRBJ1-5, the V gene TRBV7-8, with D perhaps matching TRBD1 (6 bases). The germline gives CDR1 SGHVS, CDR2 FQNEAQ. Between the trimmed V and J ends, which lost 1 base and 0 bases, there was a span of 13 bases. There are 17 residues in the CDR3. CDR3 protein: CASSLGAGVNSNQPQHF. The CDR3 region has the DNA TGTGCCAGCAGCTTAGGGGCAGGGGTTAATAGCAATCAGCCCCAGCATTTT.

The V and J genes are TRBV15 and TRBJ2-7, with 7 bases matching TRBD1. The CDR3 is 14 residues long. CDR1 and CDR2 (germline): LNHNV, YYDKDF (reference sequence). V trimming: 1 base; J trimming: 3 bases; junction bases outside the gene matches: 3. The CDR3 DNA sequence: TGTGCCACCAGCAGAGTAGGGACAGACTACGAGCAGTACTTC. It translates to CATSRVGTDYEQYF.

The table lists this clonotype with many counts. A read error may produce the germline difference seen at one junction end. V gene TRBV12-3 or TRBV12-4 combines with J gene TRBJ2-5; D call uncertain. The CDR3 consists of 11 residues. DNA of the CDR3: TGTGCCAGCACCCTCCAAGGGACCCAGTACTTC. Its protein product is CASTLQGTQYF.

The V and J genes are TRBV19 and TRBJ2-3, with no clear D. Trimming cost V 5 bases and J 10 bases, with 7 bases left between them. In germline, CDR1 is LNHDA, CDR2 SQIVND (reference sequence). The CDR3 consists of 10 residues. The CDR3 nucleotides are TGTGCCAGTAGTGAGTCGTCGCAGTATTTT. Its protein is CASSESSQYF. The entire variable domain, with the rest obtained from reference TRBV19 and TRBJ2-3, is as follows: DGGITQSPKYLFRKEGQNVTLSCEQNLNHDAMYWYRQDPGQGLRLIYYSQIVNDFQKGDIAEGYSVSREKKESFPLTVTSAQKNPTAFYLCASSESSQYFGPGTRLTVL.

This clonotype was picked up many times. This chain uses TRBV5-6 with TRBJ2-5; 11 nucleotides match TRBD2. The CDR3 contains 17 residues. Germline lookup yields CDR1 SGHDT and CDR2 YYEEEE. V was pared by 5 bases and J by 0 bases, with 9 bases of the junction left unmatched. The CDR3 DNA is TGTGCCAGCAGGAAGGGACTAGCGGAAACGTACCAAGAGACCCAGTACTTC. Amino acid sequence: CASRKGLAETYQETQYF.

The rearrangement uses TRBV7-9 and TRBJ2-5; D could derive from TRBD1 or TRBD2 (6 bases each). Trimming cost V 4 bases and J 5 bases, with 14 bases left between them. The CDR3 runs 14 residues. Germline lookup yields CDR1 SEHNR and CDR2 FQNEAQ (reference sequence). The CDR3 protein is CASSSLGGRETQYF. Written as DNA, the CDR3 is TGTGCCAGCAGCTCCCTAGGGGGGAGGGAGACCCAGTACTTC.

This clonotype was picked up many times. V is TRBV19 and J is TRBJ1-1, with TRBD1 as a possible D gene (6 bases). The CDR3 contains 16 residues. Trimming removed 3 bases from V and 5 bases from J, with 19 bases in between. The germline V gene has CDR1 LNHDA and CDR2 SQIVND (reference sequence). The CDR3 DNA sequence: TGTGCCAGTAGTATCCCGGGACAACCTAAGGGGACTGAAGCTTTCTTT. Its protein is CASSIPGQPKGTEAFF.

This chain links TRBV20-1 with TRBJ1-6, with TRBD1 identical over 7 bases. This CDR3 region has 13 residues. Unmatched junction bases numbered 5, after V lost 5 bases and J lost 7 bases. Germline assignment: CDR1 DFQATT and CDR2 SNEGSKA (reference sequence). The DNA for the CDR3 is TGCAGTGCTGGCGACAGGGCGAATTCACCCCTCCACTTT. Its translation: CSAGDRANSPLHF.

This clonotype was counted at least ten times. The genes are TRBV12-3 or TRBV12-4 and TRBJ2-5, with 9 bases that match TRBD1. J lost 5 bases, V lost 6 bases, and 13 bases had no gene match. CDR3 length: 16 amino acids. The CDR3 coding sequence is TGTGCCAGCAGCACCCGGACAGGGGTGTCGGGGGAGACCCAGTACTTC. Translated, it gives CASSTRTGVSGETQYF.

The V gene is TRBV7-2, the J gene TRBJ2-7; 8 nucleotides line up with TRBD2. Trimming cost V 5 bases and J 4 bases; bases outside gene matches: 10. Germline CDR1 is SGHTA and CDR2 is FQGNSA. There are 15 residues in the CDR3. The CDR3, as DNA: TGTGCCAGCAGCAACCCGGGACTAGTTACTTACGAGCAGTACTTC. Translated, it gives CASSNPGLVTYEQYF.

The CDR3 DNA reads as TGCAGTGCTACTCCGGGACAGGGAGGTTCACCCCTCCACTTT. Its protein is CSATPGQGGSPLHF. The V gene is TRBV20-1, the J gene TRBJ1-6, with 9 bases fitting TRBD1. The CDR3 has 14 residues. Germline CDR1 is DFQATT and CDR2 is SNEGSKA (reference sequence). With V trimmed by 4 bases and J by 9 bases, 7 bases remained unmatched.

This clonotype was detected a few times. The chain recombines TRBV2 with TRBJ2-3; maybe TRBD1 (5 bases). Germline-derived CDR1 and CDR2 are SNHLY and FYNNEI. Trimming left V 2 bases short and J 2 bases short, with 11 bases between. The CDR3 loop spans 15 amino acids. The DNA for the CDR3 is TGTGCCAGCAGTGAAAGGGGTAAAGTCACAGATACGCAGTATTTT. Translation: CASSERGKVTDTQYF.